The clone carrying this T cell receptor (beta chain) was seen only a few times. Its antigen is unidentified. In TCRdb, the 5' RACE reads were re-called with MiXCR into one record per CDR3 protein. This table has tens of thousands of distinct CDR3 sequences, just over 2.5% appearing once. This entry is derived from a study of neurological immune-mediated disorders. Whole-study results and caveats: Multiple sclerosis, the disease with the least TCR clonal expansion, fell below healthy controls, whereas HTLV-1-associated myelopathy showed the most. Because no CDR3 amino acid sequences were shared across subjects by expanded clones, private repertoires were suggested in all groups.

The source is a woman in her 30s with multiple sclerosis. Source material: PBMCs.

This CDR3 is CASSIPAGEQFF. The CDR3 DNA sequence: TGTGCCAGTAGTATCCCCGCAGGTGAGCAGTTCTTC. The chain is built from TRBV19 and TRBJ2-1; D ambiguous. Deletions cut 3 bases from V and 9 bases from J, with 9 bases between. Looked up from germline, CDR1 is LNHDA and CDR2 is SQIVND (reference sequence). This CDR3 region has 12 residues. The variable domain in full, completed from reference TRBV19 and TRBJ2-1, reads DGGITQSPKYLFRKEGQNVTLSCEQNLNHDAMYWYRQDPGQGLRLIYYSQIVNDFQKGDIAEGYSVSREKKESFPLTVTSAQKNPTAFYLCASSIPAGEQFFGPGTRLTVL.